This is a list of T cell receptor beta chains from one sample in a study of T cell responses to AZD1222 COVID-19 vaccine. Sequenced by immunoSEQ multiplex PCR; TCRdb stores in-frame clones only, minus some. The repertoire has 90,000 to 150,000 clones, more than 80% of them found once; the top ten carry over 5%. This specimen consisted of peripheral blood, obtained on day 0 of AZD1222 vaccination. All receptors derive from an adult in good health. CDR3s include the opening cysteine and the closing phenylalanine or tryptophan. A D gene is named only where the DNA matches it firmly. Rows may omit the clone size; those that give it use once, few, many or a size class.

D gene | J gene | V gene | clone size | CDR3 DNA | CDR3 protein
TRBD1 | TRBJ2-1 | TRBV2 | NA | TGTGCCAGCAGTGAGATGTCCGGGACAGCAGCCCTCAATGAGCAGTTCTTC | CASSEMSGTAALNEQFF
NA | TRBJ1-4 | TRBV11-2 | NA | TGTGCCAGCAGCGAGACAGTCGCTAATGAAAAACTGTTTTTT | CASSETVANEKLFF
NA | TRBJ1-5 | TRBV28 | NA | TGTGCCAGCAGTTTAGGGGCCGCTGTTGGGCCCCAGCATTTT | CASSLGAAVGPQHF
NA | TRBJ2-2 | TRBV6-1 | NA | TGTGCCAGCAGCCTTACCCTCGCGAACACCGGGGAGCTGTTTTTT | CASSLTLANTGELFF
NA | TRBJ1-2 | TRBV30 | NA | TGTGCCTGGAGGCTGGGGAAAGACTATGGCTACACCTTC | CAWRLGKDYGYTF
NA | TRBJ1-2 | TRBV5-1 | few | TGCGCCAGCACCGGGGATAACTATGGCTACACCTTC | CASTGDNYGYTF
NA | TRBJ2-4 | TRBV19 | NA | TGTGCCAGTAGTCCGACCACTCGGGGAGCCGGCGAGACCAAAAACATTCAGTACTTC | CASSPTTRGAGETKNIQYF
NA | TRBJ1-5 | TRBV29-1 | NA | TGCAGCGTTGTTGACGGTCCCGGCGGTCAGCCCCAGCATTTT | CSVVDGPGGQPQHF
NA | TRBJ1-6 | TRBV18 | NA | TGTGCCAGCTCACCCCGCGGACAGAATAATTCACCCCTCCACTTT | CASSPRGQNNSPLHF
NA | TRBJ1-1 | TRBV19 | NA | TGTGCCAGTAGTATGCCGGGAGGGATGAACACTGAAGCTTTCTTT | CASSMPGGMNTEAFF
TRBD2 | TRBJ2-7 | TRBV2 | few | TGTGCCAGCAGTGAACTGGGACTAACCTCCTACGAGCAGTACTTC | CASSELGLTSYEQYF
NA | TRBJ1-2 | TRBV28 | NA | TGTGCCAGCTATGGACAGCAACCCTATGGCTACACCTTC | CASYGQQPYGYTF
NA | TRBJ1-1 | TRBV6-5 | once | TGTGCCAGCAGTTACCGGGGTGAAGCTTTCTTT | CASSYRGEAFF
TRBD1 | TRBJ2-1 | TRBV6-5 | NA | TGTGCCAGCCTCCGACAGGGGTTGGGCAATGAGCAGTTCTTC | CASLRQGLGNEQFF
NA | TRBJ2-1 | TRBV6-1 | few | TGTGCCAGCAGTGAGGGCAGCAGTGATTACAATGAGCAGTTCTTC | CASSEGSSDYNEQFF
NA | TRBJ1-1 | TRBV5-5 | NA | TGTGCCAGCAGCCCACGCGGGGGGGGAGGCACTGAAGCTTTCTTT | CASSPRGGGGTEAFF
NA | TRBJ2-7 | TRBV18 | once | TGTGCCAGCTCTCGGACCTTCTCCTACGAGCAGTACTTC | CASSRTFSYEQYF
NA | TRBJ1-1 | TRBV11-3 | NA | TGTGCCAGCAGCTTAGATGGTACGGGGGGGAACACTGAAGCTTTCTTT | CASSLDGTGGNTEAFF
TRBD1 | TRBJ1-6 | TRBV10-1 | NA | TGCGCCAGCCTATCCCGAGGTGACAGGTGTCATTGTGGGGACAGGGGATCGGATAATTCACCCCTCCACTTT | CASLSRGDRCHCGDRGSDNSPLHF
NA | TRBJ2-2 | TRBV19 | few | TGTGCCAGTAGTATCGGGGGTGGGACCGGGGAGCTGTTTTTT | CASSIGGGTGELFF
NA | TRBJ1-1 | TRBV29-1 | NA | TGCAGCGCTGGGGGGGTAGGCCTGGAAGCTTTCTTT | CSAGGVGLEAFF
NA | TRBJ2-5 | TRBV19 | NA | TGTGCCAGTAGTCGGGGAGAGACCCAGTACTTC | CASSRGETQYF
NA | TRBJ2-5 | TRBV19 | once | TGTGCCAGTAGTATAGATGCCTCCGGTCGAGAGACCCAGTACTTC | CASSIDASGRETQYF
NA | TRBJ1-4 | TRBV28 | once | TGTGCCAGCAGTTCCTCAGGCTCCCAAAATGAAAAACTGTTTTTT | CASSSSGSQNEKLFF
TRBD1 | TRBJ1-6 | TRBV5-1 | once | TGCGCCAGCAGCACTGGGACAGGGGCGGGAGGATCACCCCTCCACTTT | CASSTGTGAGGSPLHF
NA | TRBJ2-2 | TRBV4-2 | NA | TGTGCCAGCAGCCAACCTACGGGCACCGGGGAGCTGTTTTTT | CASSQPTGTGELFF
NA | TRBJ1-1 | TRBV7-8 | once | TGTGCCAGCAGCTTATTCAGGGGCGTGGGAGACACTGAAGCTTTCTTT | CASSLFRGVGDTEAFF
TRBD1 | TRBJ1-3 | TRBV30 | NA | TGCGGGACAGCCAAACCGTACTCTGGAAACACCATATATTTT | CGTAKPYSGNTIYF